This TCR beta chain stems from a study of metastatic and nonmetastatic thyroid tumors. Study-wide background: Samples came from malignant and benign thyroid patients, and repertoires were compared across blood and tumor or nodule tissue.

This clone was seen many times. As yet, its antigen is unknown. No patient had received any treatment before thyroid surgery. Trimming removed 0 bases from V and 7 bases from J, with 13 bases in between. Germline V gene sequence: CDR1 LNHNV, CDR2 YYDKDF (reference sequence). The CDR3 is 15 amino acids. Via MiXCR, TCRdb re-called the PCR reads. This table holds around 29,000 clones, approximately 22% found once. Notes on the study in general: Reported TCR beta diversity, measured in blood and tumor, was significantly higher for malignant thyroid tumors than for benign nodules.

Sequencing was performed on blood. The genes are TRBV15 and TRBJ1-3, with a tentative D call TRBD1 (5 bases). The receptor's source is a female donor with papillary thyroid cancer or a benign thyroid nodule (not recorded which). Some clones in this sample may be carry-over from other donors' samples. The CDR3, as DNA: TGTGCCACCAGCAGAGAGGGGGGAAGGTGGAACACCATATATTTT. This sequence encodes CATSREGGRWNTIYF. Combining the CDR3 with reference TRBV15 and TRBJ1-3 gives the whole variable domain DAMVIQNPRYQVTQFGKPVTLSCSQTLNHNVMYWYQQKSSQAPKLLFHYYDKDFNNEADTPDNFQSRRPNTSFCFLDIRSPGLGDTAMYLCATSREGGRWNTIYFGEGSWLTVV.